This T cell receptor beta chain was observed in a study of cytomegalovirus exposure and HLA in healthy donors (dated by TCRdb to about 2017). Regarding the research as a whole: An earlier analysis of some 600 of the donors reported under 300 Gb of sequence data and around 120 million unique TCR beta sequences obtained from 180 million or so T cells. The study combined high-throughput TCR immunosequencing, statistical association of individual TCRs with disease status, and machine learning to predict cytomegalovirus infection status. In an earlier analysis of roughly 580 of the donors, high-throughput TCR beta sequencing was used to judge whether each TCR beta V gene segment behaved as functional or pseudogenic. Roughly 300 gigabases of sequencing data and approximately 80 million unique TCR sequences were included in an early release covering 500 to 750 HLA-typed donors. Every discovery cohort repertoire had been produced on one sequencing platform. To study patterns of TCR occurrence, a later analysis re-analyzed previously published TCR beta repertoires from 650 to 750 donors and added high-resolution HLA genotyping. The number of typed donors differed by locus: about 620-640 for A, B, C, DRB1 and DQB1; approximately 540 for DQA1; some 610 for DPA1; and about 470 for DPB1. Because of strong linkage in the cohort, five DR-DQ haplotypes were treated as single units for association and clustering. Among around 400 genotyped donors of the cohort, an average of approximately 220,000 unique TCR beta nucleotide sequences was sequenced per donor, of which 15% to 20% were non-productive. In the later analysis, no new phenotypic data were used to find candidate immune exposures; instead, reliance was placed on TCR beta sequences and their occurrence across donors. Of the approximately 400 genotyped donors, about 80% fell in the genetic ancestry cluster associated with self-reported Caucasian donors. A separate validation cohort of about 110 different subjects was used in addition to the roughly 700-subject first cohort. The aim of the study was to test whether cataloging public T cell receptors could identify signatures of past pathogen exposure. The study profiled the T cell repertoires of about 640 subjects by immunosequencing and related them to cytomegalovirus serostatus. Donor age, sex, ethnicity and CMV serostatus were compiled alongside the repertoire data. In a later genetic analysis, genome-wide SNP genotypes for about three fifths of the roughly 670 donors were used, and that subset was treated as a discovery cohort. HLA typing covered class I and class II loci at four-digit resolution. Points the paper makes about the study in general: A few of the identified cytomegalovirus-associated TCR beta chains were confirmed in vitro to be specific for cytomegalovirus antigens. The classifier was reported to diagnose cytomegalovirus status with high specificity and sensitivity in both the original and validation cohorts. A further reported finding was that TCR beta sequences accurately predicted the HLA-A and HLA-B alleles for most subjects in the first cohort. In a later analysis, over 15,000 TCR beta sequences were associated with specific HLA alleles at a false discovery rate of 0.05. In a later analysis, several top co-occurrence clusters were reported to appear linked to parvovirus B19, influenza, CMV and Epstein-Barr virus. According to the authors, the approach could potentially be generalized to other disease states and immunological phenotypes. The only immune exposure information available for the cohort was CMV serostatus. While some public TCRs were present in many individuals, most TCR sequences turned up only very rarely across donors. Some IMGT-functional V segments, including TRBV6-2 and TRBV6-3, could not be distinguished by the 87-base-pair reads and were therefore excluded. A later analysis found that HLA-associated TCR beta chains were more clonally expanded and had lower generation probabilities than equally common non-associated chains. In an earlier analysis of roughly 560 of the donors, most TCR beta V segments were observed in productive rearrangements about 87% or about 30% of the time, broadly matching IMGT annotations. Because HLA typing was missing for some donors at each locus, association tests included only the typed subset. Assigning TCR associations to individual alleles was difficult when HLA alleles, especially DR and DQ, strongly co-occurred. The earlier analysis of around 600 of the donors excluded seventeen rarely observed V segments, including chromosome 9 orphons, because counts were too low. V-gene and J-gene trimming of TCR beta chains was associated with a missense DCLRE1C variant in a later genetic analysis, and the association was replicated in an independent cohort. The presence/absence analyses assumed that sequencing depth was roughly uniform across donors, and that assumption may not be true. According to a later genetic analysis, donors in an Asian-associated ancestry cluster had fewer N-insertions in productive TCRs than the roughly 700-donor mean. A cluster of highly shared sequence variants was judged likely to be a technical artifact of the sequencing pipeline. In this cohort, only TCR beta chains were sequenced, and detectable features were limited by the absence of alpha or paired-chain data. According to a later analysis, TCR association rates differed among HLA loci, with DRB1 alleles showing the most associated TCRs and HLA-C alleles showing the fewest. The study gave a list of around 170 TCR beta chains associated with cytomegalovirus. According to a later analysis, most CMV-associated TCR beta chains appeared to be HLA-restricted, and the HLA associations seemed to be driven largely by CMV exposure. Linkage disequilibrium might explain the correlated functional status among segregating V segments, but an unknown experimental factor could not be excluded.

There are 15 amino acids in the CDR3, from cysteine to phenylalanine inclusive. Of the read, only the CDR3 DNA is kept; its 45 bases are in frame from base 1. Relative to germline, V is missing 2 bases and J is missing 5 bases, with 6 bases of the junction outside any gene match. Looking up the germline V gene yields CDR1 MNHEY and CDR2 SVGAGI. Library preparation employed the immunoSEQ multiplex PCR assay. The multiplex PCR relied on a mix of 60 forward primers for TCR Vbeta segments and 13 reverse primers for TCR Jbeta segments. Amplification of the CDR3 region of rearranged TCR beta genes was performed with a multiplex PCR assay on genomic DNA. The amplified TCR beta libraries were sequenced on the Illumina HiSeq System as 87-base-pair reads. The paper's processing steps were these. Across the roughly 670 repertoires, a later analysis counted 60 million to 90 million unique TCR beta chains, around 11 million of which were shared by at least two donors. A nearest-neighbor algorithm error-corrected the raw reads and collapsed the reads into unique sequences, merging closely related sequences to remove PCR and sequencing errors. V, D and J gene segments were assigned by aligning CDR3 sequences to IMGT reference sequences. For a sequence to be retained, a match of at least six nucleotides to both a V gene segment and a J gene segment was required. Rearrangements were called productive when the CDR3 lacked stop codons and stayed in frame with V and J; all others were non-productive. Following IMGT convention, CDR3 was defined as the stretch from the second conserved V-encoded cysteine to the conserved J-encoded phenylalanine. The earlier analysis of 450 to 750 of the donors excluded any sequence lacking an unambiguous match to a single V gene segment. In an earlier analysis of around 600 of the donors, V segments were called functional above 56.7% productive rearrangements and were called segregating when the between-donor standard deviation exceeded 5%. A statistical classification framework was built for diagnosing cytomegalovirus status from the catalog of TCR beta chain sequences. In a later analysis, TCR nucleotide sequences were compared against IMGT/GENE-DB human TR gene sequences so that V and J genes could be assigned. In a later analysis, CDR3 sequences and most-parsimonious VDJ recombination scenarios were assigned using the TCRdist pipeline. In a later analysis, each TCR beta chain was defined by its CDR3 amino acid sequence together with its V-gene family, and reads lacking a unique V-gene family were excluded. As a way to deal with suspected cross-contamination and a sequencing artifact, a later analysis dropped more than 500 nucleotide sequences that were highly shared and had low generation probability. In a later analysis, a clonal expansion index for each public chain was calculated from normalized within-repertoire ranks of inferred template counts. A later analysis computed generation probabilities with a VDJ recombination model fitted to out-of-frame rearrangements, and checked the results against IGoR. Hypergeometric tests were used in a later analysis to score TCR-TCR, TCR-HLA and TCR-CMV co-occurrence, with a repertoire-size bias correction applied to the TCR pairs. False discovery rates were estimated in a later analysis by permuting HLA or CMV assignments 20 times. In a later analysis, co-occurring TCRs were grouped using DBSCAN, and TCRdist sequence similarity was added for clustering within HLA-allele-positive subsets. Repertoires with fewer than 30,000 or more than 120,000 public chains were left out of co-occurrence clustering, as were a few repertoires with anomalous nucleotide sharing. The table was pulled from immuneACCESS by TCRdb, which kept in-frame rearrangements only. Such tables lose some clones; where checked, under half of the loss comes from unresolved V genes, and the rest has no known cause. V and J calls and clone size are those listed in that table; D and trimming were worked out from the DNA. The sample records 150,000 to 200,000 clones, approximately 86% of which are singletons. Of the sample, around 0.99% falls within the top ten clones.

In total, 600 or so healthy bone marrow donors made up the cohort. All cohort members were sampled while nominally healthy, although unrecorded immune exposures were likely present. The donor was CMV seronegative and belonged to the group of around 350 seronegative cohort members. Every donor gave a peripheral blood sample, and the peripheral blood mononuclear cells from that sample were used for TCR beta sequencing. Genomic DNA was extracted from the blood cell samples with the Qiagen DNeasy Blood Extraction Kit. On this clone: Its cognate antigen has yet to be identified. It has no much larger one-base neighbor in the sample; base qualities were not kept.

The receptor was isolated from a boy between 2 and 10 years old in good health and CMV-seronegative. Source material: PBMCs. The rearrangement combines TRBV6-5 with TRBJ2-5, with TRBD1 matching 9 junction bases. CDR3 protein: CASSYAGTGSETQYF. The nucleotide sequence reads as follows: TGTGCCAGCAGTTACGCCGGGACAGGGTCCGAGACCCAGTACTTC.